This T cell receptor beta chain was identified during a study of tumor and adjacent non-tumor tissue in lung cancer. In the study overall: There were roughly 11 adenocarcinoma, a couple of squamous cell carcinoma and 1 small cell lung cancer cases. The patients, 10 men and about five women, were roughly 30 to 80 with stage I to III disease.

Study-wide results and caveats: Shorter survival was associated with higher TCR diversity in tumors. Significantly higher TCR diversity was found in tumor than normal lung.

The library came from three nested PCR rounds adapted from ARM-PCR protocols. TCRdb processed the multiplex PCR reads anew with MiXCR; each CDR3 protein has one entry. Among roughly 81,000 distinct CDR3 sequences, under 70% were seen once, and the ten largest hold around an eighth. RNA was extracted from bulk tissue without any cell sorting. Germline CDR1 reads SGHDN; CDR2 reads FVKESK. V lost 3 bases and J 8 bases, leaving 15 bases between the germline ends. The CDR3 sequence is 14 residues long. Points on this clonotype: Its cognate antigen is unknown.

This TCR derives from a woman between 65 and 79 years old with non-small cell lung cancer. This chain uses TRBV14 with TRBJ2-3; the D gene is possibly TRBD1 (6 bases). The sample taken for sequencing was lung tumor tissue. CDR3 DNA: TGTGCCAGCAGCCAGGACAGTGGAGCAGGTACGCAGTATTTT. The encoded protein is CASSQDSGAGTQYF.